This T cell receptor beta chain was obtained from a study of T cells and Merkel cell carcinoma outcomes. Findings and caveats of the study: Reportedly, T-cell repertoire with density predicts Merkel cell carcinoma outcomes.

Note on this clone: Its specificity is unknown.

CDR3 length: 15 amino acids. V lost 4 bases to trimming and J lost 4 bases, with 16 bases between them. Germline V gene sequence: CDR1 MDHEN, CDR2 SYDVKM. Only in-frame clones appear in the TCRdb table, and some are missing; sequencing was by immunoSEQ multiplex PCR. The data hold several thousand clones, with about 69% observed a single time. This TCR was sampled from a human donor with Merkel cell carcinoma. Some clones in this sample may be carry-over from other donors' samples. The chain couples TRBV28 to TRBJ2-5; either TRBD1 or TRBD2 may fit D (6 bases each). Source material: tumor tissue from Merkel cell carcinoma. The CDR3 DNA reads TGTGCCAGCAGTTCACAGGGTGGGGGGTTAGAGACCCAGTACTTC. It yields the protein CASSSQGGGLETQYF.